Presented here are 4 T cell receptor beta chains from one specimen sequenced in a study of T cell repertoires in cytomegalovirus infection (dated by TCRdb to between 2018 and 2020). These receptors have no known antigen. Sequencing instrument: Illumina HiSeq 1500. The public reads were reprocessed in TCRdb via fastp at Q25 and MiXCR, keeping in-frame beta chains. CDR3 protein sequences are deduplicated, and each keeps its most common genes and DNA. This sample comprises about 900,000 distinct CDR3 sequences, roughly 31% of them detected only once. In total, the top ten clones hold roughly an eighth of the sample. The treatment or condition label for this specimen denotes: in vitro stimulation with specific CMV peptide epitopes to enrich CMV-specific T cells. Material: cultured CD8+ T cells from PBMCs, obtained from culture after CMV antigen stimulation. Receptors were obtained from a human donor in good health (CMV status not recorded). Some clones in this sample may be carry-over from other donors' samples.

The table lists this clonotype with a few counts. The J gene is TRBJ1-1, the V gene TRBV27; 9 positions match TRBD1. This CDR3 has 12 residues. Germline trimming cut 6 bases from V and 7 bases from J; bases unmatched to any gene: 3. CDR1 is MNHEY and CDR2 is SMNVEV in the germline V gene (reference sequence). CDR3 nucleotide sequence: TGTGCCAGCAGCACAGGGGGCGGTGAAGCTTTCTTT. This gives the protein CASSTGGGEAFF.

The CDR3 loop is CASSLGSVTLAGDDGQFF. As DNA, the CDR3 is TGTGCCAGCAGCTTAGGTTCTGTAACTCTAGCGGGGGACGATGGGCAGTTCTTC. The V call is TRBV11-1, the J call TRBJ2-1; 10 bases are shared with TRBD2. The CDR3 runs 18 residues. Germline assignment: CDR1 SGHAT and CDR2 FQDESV (reference sequence). V shed 1 base, J shed 12 bases, and the junction held 18 bases outside the gene matches.

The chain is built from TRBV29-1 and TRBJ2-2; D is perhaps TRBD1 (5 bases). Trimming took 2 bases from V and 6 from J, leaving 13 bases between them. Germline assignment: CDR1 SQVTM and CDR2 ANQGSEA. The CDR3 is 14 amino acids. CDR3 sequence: CSVESQGPAGELFF. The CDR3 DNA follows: TGCAGCGTTGAATCTCAGGGTCCGGCCGGGGAGCTGTTTTTT.

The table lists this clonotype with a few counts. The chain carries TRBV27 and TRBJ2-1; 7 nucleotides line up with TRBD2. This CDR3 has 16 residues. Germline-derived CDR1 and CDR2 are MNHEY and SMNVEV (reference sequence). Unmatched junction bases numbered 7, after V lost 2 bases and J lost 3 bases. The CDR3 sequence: CASSLVWGGFYNEQFF. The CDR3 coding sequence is TGTGCCAGCAGTTTAGTGTGGGGGGGTTTCTACAATGAGCAGTTCTTC.